The clone carrying this T cell receptor (beta chain) was observed a few times. Clones were read by immunoSEQ multiplex PCR, and TCRdb kept only the in-frame ones, dropping some. Of about 190,000 clones listed, under 90% are singletons. V lost 1 base and J lost 7; bases outside the gene matches: 8. Germline CDR1 and CDR2: SGDLS and YYNGEE. CDR3 length equals 15 residues. The data originate from a study of blood T cell repertoires in COVID-19. The source material was peripheral blood. The clonotype originates from a man aged 35 to 55 with acute or convalescent COVID-19. The chain couples TRBV9 to TRBJ1-2; the match to TRBD1 covers 9 bases. The CDR3 here is CASSVSDRGTIGYTF. The CDR3, as DNA: TGTGCCAGCAGCGTAAGCGACAGGGGGACGATTGGCTACACCTTC.